The 12 T cell receptor beta chains listed next were all sequenced from one sample in a study of siplizumab effects on memory and regulatory T cells. The method was immunoSEQ multiplex PCR; TCRdb's version includes in-frame clones alone and lacks a portion of them. The sample consists of more than 85,000 clones, 94% of them appearing once. Material for sequencing was Tregs sorted from blood. These receptors were collected from a human donor in good health.

The gene calls are TRBV10-3 and TRBJ1-1; D not certain. Germline CDR1 is ENHRY and CDR2 is SYGVKD. V lost 4 bases to trimming and J lost 7 bases, with 10 bases between them. This CDR3 region has 12 residues. The CDR3, as DNA: TGTGCCATCAGTGGTCTTACGGGTGAAGCTTTCTTT. Protein product: CAISGLTGEAFF.

The gene calls are TRBV7-2 and TRBJ2-7; 10 nucleotides align to TRBD1. Per germline, CDR1 SGHTA and CDR2 FQGNSA. The CDR3 totals 15 residues. With 1 base clipped from V and 2 bases from J, the junction kept 2 bases outside the gene matches. Here the CDR3 reads CASSLVGTGAYEQYF. The CDR3, as DNA: TGTGCCAGCAGCTTAGTTGGGACAGGGGCCTACGAGCAGTACTTC. The variable domain in full, with the rest retrieved from reference TRBV7-2 and TRBJ2-7, is GAGVSQSPSNKVTEKGKDVELRCDPISGHTALYWYRQSLGQGLEFLIYFQGNSAPDKSGLPSDRFSAERTGGSVSTLTIQRTQQEDSAVYLCASSLVGTGAYEQYFGPGTRLTVT.

This chain uses TRBV5-1 with TRBJ1-5; D may be TRBD1 (5 bases). Trimming cost V 1 base and J 4 bases, with 9 bases left between them. The CDR3 has 14 amino acids. Germline CDR1 reads SGHRS; CDR2 reads YFSETQ. As DNA, the CDR3 is TGCGCCAGCAGCTTGACAGGCTCTAATCAGCCCCAGCATTTT. This sequence encodes CASSLTGSNQPQHF.

V is TRBV21-1 and J is TRBJ2-5. TRBV21-1 is noted as a pseudogene. The CDR3 consists of 18 residues. This chain's CDR3 is CASSKGESTRRIQETQYF. The CDR3 DNA sequence: TGTGCCAGCAGCAAGGGGGAATCGACGAGACGAATCCAAGAGACCCAGTACTTC.

The chain employs TRBV10-3 and TRBJ2-5, with TRBD1 matching 7 bases. Per germline, CDR1 ENHRY and CDR2 SYGVKD. The J segment lost 5 bases and the V segment lost 6 bases, leaving 18 bases of the junction unmatched. This CDR3 is 17 amino acids long. The CDR3 nucleotides are TGTGCCATCAGAAACACAGGGGCCTCTTCCGGACGGGAGACCCAGTACTTC. It translates to CAIRNTGASSGRETQYF.

In its sample, this clone was seen a few times. V and J are TRBV4-1 and TRBJ1-5; D not resolved. Germline V lookup: CDR1 MGHRA, CDR2 YSYEKL. Trimming removed 2 bases from V and 4 bases from J, with 12 bases in between. The CDR3 covers 15 residues. For the CDR3, the DNA is TGCGCCAGCAGCCAATTATCAGCGAATAATCAGCCCCAGCATTTT. Amino acids: CASSQLSANNQPQHF.

The DNA of the CDR3 is TGTGCCAGCAGCTCAGACAGGGACGGGATGAGAAAACTGTTTTTT. It is translated as CASSSDRDGMRKLFF. V gene TRBV7-6 combines with J gene TRBJ1-4, with 7 nucleotides matching TRBD1. Losses at the gene ends were 4 bases for V and 10 bases for J; bases not matched to a gene: 12. The CDR3 has 15 amino acids. CDR1 and CDR2 from the germline V gene are SGHVS and FNYEAQ.

V and J are TRBV5-6 and TRBJ2-3; D possibly uses TRBD1 or TRBD2 (7 bases each). V was cut by 0 bases and J by 2 bases, with 13 bases left in between. The CDR3 is 16 residues long. Germline V CDR1 and CDR2: SGHDT, YYEEEE. The CDR3 DNA is TGTGCCAGCAGCTTGGGGGGAGGGACAGTCACAGATACGCAGTATTTT. Translation: CASSLGGGTVTDTQYF.

The chain joins TRBV7-3 to TRBJ2-2; TRBD2 matches 12 bases. Germline V gene sequence: CDR1 SGHTA, CDR2 FQGTGA. V was pared by 4 bases and J by 5 bases, with 2 bases of the junction left unmatched. CDR3 length: 15 amino acids. The CDR3 reads CASSYLAGGTGELFF. As DNA, the CDR3 is TGTGCCAGCAGCTATCTAGCGGGAGGGACCGGGGAGCTGTTTTTT. The complete variable domain, with remaining parts taken from reference TRBV7-3 and TRBJ2-2, reads GAGVSQTPSNKVTEKGKYVELRCDPISGHTALYWYRQSLGQGPEFLIYFQGTGAADDSGLPNDRFFAVRPEGSVSTLKIQRTERGDSAVYLCASSYLAGGTGELFFGEGSRLTVL.

The chain links TRBV29-1 to TRBJ2-4, with 8 bases lining up with TRBD1. This CDR3 region has 13 residues. With 6 bases clipped from V and 2 bases from J, the junction kept 3 bases outside the gene matches. Per germline, CDR1 SQVTM and CDR2 ANQGSEA. The CDR3 DNA reads TGCAGCGTCCGGACAGGGACCAAAAACATTCAGTACTTC. Residues: CSVRTGTKNIQYF.

V and J are TRBV6-1 and TRBJ1-6; D is ambiguous. In germline, CDR1 is MNHNS, CDR2 SASEGT. Deletions cut 4 bases from V and 7 bases from J, with 5 bases between. The CDR3 covers 12 residues. In DNA, the CDR3 is TGTGCCAGCAGTGTCGGGAATTCACCCCTCCACTTT. This encodes CASSVGNSPLHF.

V and J are TRBV4-1 and TRBJ1-2, with TRBD1 identical over 9 bases. Germline-derived CDR1 and CDR2 are MGHRA and YSYEKL. Trimming took 0 bases from V and 4 from J; bases not matched to a gene: 12. This CDR3 has 18 amino acids. The CDR3 loop reads CASSQDLGQGNLIYGYTF. Written as DNA, the CDR3 is TGCGCCAGCAGCCAAGATTTGGGACAGGGAAACCTGATCTATGGCTACACCTTC.